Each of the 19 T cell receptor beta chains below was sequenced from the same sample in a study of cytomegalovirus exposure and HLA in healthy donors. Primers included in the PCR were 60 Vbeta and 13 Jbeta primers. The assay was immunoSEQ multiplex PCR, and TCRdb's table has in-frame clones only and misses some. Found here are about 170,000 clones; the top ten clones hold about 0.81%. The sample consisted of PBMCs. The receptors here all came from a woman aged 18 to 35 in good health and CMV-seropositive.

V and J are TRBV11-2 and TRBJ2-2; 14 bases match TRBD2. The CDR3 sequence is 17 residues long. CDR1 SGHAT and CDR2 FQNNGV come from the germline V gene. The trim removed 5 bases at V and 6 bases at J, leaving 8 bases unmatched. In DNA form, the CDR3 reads TGTGCCAGCAGCCCCTTGGGGACTAGCGGGGGTCCCGGGGAGCTGTTTTTT. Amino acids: CASSPLGTSGGPGELFF.

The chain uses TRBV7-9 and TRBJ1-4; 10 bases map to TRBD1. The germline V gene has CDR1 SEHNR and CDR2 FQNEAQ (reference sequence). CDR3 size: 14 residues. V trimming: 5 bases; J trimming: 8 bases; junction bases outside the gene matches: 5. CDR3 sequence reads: CASSGQGVGEKLFF. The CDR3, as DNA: TGTGCCAGCAGCGGACAGGGGGTGGGGGAAAAACTGTTTTTT.

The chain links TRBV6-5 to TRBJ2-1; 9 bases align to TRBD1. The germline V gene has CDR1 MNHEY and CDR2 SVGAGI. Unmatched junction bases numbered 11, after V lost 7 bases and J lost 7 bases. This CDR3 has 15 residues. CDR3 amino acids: CASKLDRGLINEQFF. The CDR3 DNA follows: TGTGCCAGCAAGCTCGACAGGGGGTTAATAAATGAGCAGTTCTTC.

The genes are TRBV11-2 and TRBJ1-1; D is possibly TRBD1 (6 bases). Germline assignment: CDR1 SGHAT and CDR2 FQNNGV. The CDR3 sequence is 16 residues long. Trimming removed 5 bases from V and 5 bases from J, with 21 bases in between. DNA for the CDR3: TGTGCCAGCAGCAACCCGGGAGGGGGGGTTGTTACTGAAGCTTTCTTT. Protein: CASSNPGGGVVTEAFF.

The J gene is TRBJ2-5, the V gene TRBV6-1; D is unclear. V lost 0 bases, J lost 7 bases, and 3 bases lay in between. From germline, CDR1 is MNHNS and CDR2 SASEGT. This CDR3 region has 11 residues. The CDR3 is CASSEAGTQYF. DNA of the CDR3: TGTGCCAGCAGTGAAGCCGGGACCCAGTACTTC.

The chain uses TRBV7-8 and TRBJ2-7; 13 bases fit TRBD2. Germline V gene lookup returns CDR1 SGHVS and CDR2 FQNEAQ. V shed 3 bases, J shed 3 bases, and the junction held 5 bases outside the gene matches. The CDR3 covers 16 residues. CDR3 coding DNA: TGTGCCAGCAGCTTTCCCGGGACTAGCGGGATCTACGAGCAGTACTTC. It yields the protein CASSFPGTSGIYEQYF.

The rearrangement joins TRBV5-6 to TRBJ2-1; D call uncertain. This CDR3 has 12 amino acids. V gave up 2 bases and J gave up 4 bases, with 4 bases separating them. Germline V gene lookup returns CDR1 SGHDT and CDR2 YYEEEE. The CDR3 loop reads CASSLEYNEQFF. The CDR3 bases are TGTGCCAGCAGCTTAGAGTACAATGAGCAGTTCTTC.

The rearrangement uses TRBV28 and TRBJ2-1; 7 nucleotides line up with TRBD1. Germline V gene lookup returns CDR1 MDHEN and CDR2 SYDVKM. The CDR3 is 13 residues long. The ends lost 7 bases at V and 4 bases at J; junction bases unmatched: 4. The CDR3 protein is CASNPGQYNEQFF. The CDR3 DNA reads TGTGCCAGCAACCCGGGACAGTACAATGAGCAGTTCTTC.

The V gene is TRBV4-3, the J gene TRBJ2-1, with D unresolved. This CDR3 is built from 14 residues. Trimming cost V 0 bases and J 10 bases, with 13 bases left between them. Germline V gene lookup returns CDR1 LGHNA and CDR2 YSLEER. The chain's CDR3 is CASSQELTIYEQFF. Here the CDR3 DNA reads TGCGCCAGCAGCCAAGAGCTCACCATCTACGAGCAGTTCTTC.

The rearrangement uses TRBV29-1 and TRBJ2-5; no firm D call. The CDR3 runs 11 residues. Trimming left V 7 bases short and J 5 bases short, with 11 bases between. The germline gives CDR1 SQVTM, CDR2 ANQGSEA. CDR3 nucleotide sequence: TGCAGCGCCGGTCCCGAGGAGACCCAGTACTTC. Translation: CSAGPEETQYF.

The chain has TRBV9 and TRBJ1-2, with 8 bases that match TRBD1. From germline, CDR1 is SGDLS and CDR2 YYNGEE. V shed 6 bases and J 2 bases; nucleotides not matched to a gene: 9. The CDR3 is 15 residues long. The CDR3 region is CASTLTGDRNYGYTF. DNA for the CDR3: TGTGCCAGCACCCTGACAGGGGACCGGAACTATGGCTACACCTTC.

The CDR3 reads CASSQRDSPNEKLFF. CDR3 in DNA: TGTGCCAGCAGCCAACGGGACAGCCCTAATGAAAAACTGTTTTTT. The V call is TRBV7-9, the J call TRBJ1-4; 7 bases fit TRBD1. Germline V gene data show CDR1 as SEHNR and CDR2 as FQNEAQ (reference sequence). The CDR3 spans 15 residues. J was trimmed by 3 bases and V by 5 bases; bases with no gene match: 6.

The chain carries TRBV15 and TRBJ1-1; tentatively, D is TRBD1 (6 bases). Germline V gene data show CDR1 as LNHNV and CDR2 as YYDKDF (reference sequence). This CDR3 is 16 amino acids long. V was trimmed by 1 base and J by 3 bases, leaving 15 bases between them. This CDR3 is CATSRVSGTPYTEAFF. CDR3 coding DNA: TGTGCCACCAGCAGAGTTTCCGGGACACCTTACACTGAAGCTTTCTTT.

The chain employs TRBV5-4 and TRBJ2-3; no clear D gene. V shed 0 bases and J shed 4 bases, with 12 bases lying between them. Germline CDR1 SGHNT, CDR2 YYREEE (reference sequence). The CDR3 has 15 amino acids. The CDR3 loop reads CASSLGLGWSDTQYF. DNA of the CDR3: TGTGCCAGCAGCTTGGGGCTAGGATGGTCAGATACGCAGTATTTT.

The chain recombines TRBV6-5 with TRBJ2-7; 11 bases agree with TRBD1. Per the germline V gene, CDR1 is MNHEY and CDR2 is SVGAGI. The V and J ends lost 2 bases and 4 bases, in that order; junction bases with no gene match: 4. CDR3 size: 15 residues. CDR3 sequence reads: CASSYRTGGKYEQYF. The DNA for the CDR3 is TGTGCCAGCAGTTACCGGACAGGGGGCAAATACGAGCAGTACTTC.

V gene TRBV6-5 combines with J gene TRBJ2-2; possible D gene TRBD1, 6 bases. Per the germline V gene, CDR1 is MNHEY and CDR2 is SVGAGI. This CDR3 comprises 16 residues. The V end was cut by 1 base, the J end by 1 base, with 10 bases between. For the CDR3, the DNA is TGTGCCAGCAGTTACTGGTCAGGGGAGAACACCGGGGAGCTGTTTTTT. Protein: CASSYWSGENTGELFF.

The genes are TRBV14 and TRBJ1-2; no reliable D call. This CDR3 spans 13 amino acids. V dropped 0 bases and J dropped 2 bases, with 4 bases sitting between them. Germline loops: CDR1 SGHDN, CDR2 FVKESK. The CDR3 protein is CASSQDRNYGYTF. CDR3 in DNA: TGTGCCAGCAGCCAAGACAGGAACTATGGCTACACCTTC.

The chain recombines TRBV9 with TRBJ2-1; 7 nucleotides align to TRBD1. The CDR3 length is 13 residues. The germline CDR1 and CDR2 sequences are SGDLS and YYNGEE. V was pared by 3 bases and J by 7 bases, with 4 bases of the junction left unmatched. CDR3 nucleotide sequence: TGTGCCAGCAGCGCTTACAGGGGAAATGAGCAGTTCTTC. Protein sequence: CASSAYRGNEQFF.

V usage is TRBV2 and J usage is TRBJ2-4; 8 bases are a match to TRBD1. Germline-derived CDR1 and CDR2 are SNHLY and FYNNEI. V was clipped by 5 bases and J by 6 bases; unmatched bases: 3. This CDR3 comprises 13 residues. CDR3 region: CASSTGGINIQYF. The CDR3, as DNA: TGTGCCAGCAGTACAGGGGGAATAAACATTCAGTACTTC.